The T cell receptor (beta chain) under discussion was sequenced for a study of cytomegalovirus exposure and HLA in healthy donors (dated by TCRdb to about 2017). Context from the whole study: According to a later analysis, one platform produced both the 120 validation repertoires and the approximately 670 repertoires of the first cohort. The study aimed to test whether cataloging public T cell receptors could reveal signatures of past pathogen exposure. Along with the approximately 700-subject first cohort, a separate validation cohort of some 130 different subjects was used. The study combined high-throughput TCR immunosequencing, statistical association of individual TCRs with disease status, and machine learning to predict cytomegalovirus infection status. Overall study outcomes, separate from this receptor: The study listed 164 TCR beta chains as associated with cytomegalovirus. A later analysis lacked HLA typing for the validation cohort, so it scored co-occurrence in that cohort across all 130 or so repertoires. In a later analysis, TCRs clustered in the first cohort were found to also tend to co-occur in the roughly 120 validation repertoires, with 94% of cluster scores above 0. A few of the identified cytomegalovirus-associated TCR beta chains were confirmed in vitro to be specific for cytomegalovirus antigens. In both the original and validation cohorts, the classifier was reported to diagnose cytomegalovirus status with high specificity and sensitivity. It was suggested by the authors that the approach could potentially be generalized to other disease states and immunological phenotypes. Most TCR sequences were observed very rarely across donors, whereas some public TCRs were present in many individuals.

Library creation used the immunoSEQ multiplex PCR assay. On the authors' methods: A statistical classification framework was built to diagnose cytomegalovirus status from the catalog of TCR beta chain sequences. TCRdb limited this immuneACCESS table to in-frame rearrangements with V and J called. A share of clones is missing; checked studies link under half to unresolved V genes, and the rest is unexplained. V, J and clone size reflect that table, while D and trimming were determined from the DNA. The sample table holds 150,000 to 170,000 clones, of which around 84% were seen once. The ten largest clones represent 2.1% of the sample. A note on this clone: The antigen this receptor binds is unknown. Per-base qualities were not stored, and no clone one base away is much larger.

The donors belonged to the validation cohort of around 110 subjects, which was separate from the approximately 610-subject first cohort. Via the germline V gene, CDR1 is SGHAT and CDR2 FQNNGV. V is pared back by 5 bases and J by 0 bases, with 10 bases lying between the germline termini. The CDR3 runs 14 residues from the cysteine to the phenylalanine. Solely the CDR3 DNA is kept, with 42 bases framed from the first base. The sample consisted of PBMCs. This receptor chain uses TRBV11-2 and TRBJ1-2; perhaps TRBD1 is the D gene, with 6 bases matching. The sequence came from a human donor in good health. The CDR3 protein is CASSLGAPNYGYTF. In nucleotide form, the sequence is TGTGCCAGCAGCCTGGGGGCGCCTAACTATGGCTACACCTTC.